These 12 T cell receptor beta chains came from one sample sequenced in a study of control samples from healthy donors and cancer patients. Data came from immunoSEQ multiplex PCR; TCRdb stores just in-frame clones and leaves some out. The repertoire has under 80,000 clones, approximately 87% of them found once; the top ten carry under 30%. Sequenced material: blood. The origin of the receptors is a man aged 50 to 60 in good health.

The chain combines TRBV5-1 with TRBJ2-5, with 13 bases that match TRBD2. This CDR3 comprises 16 residues. Germline CDR1 is SGHRS and CDR2 is YFSETQ. After removal of 0 bases from V and 5 bases from J, the junction contained 4 bases not matched to a gene. CDR3 DNA sequence: TGCGCCAGCAGCTTGGACGGACTAGCGGGAGAGGAGACCCAGTACTTC. It is translated as CASSLDGLAGEETQYF.

The rearrangement joins TRBV28 to TRBJ1-2; the D gene is possibly TRBD1 (5 bases). V lost 3 bases to trimming and J lost 4 bases, with 9 bases between them. This CDR3 is 13 amino acids long. Germline V CDR1 and CDR2: MDHEN, SYDVKM. CDR3 nucleotides: TGTGCCAGCAGTTTCGGGGGGGGCTATGGCTACACCTTC. Translated: CASSFGGGYGYTF.

The chain links TRBV19 to TRBJ1-1; possibly TRBD1 for D (5 bases). Trimming shortened V by 6 bases and J by 0 bases, and 11 bases separated the two germline ends. The CDR3 spans 14 residues. CDR1 and CDR2 (germline): LNHDA, SQIVND (reference sequence). For the CDR3, the DNA is TGTGCCAGTAGGATCCGGGGCTTGAACACTGAAGCTTTCTTT. Its protein product is CASRIRGLNTEAFF.

This clone was seen just once. This rearrangement joins TRBV6-6 to TRBJ1-5, with D maybe TRBD1 (5 bases). Germline CDR1 is MNHNY and CDR2 is SVGAGI (reference sequence). The CDR3 is made up of 14 amino acids. The V end lost 6 bases, the J end lost 3 bases, and 12 bases lay between the germline ends. CDR3 nucleotide sequence: TGTGCCAGCAGCCCCACAGGCTCCAATCAGCCCCAGCATTTT. Protein product: CASSPTGSNQPQHF.

V is TRBV11-2 and J is TRBJ2-1, with TRBD2 identical over 11 bases. The CDR3 totals 17 residues. Per the germline V gene, CDR1 is SGHAT and CDR2 is FQNNGV. V shed 0 bases, J shed 2 bases, and the junction held 3 bases outside the gene matches. DNA for the CDR3: TGTGCCAGCAGCTTAGATCGACTAGCGGGACCCTACAATGAGCAGTTCTTC. This encodes CASSLDRLAGPYNEQFF.

This chain joins TRBV30 and TRBJ1-2, with a possible D match to TRBD1 (5 bases). Trimming removed 1 base at V and 1 base at J, with 7 bases between. This CDR3 comprises 13 residues. Germline lookup yields CDR1 GTSNPN and CDR2 SVGIG (reference sequence). The CDR3 DNA is TGTGCCTGGAGTGATGGGGGTAACTATGGCTACACCTTC. It codes for CAWSDGGNYGYTF.

The V call is TRBV7-8, the J call TRBJ1-1; a possible D gene is TRBD1 (5 bases). Trimming removed 7 bases from V and 1 base from J, with 13 bases in between. Germline V CDR1 and CDR2: SGHVS, FQNEAQ. This CDR3 spans 14 amino acids. The CDR3 DNA reads TGTGCCAGCACCCCAGGGCGCAAGAACACTGAAGCTTTCTTT. This codes for CASTPGRKNTEAFF. Full variable domain (outside the CDR3, taken from reference TRBV7-8 and TRBJ1-1): GAGVSQSPRYKVAKRGQDVALRCDPISGHVSLFWYQQALGQGPEFLTYFQNEAQLDKSGLPSDRFFAERPEGSVSTLKIQRTQQEDSAVYLCASTPGRKNTEAFFGQGTRLTVV.

The chain carries TRBV29-1 and TRBJ2-5; 8 bases align to TRBD1. Trimming cost V 7 bases and J 2 bases; bases outside gene matches: 3. The CDR3 has 12 amino acids. Germline loops: CDR1 SQVTM, CDR2 ANQGSEA. CDR3 bases: TGCAGCGCCGGGACAGGACAAGAGACCCAGTACTTC. It codes for CSAGTGQETQYF.

The chain has TRBV14 and TRBJ2-5; D perhaps matches TRBD2 (6 bases). The CDR3 is 17 amino acids. Trimming cost V 0 bases and J 5 bases, with 19 bases left between them. Germline values: CDR1 SGHDN, CDR2 FVKESK. This CDR3 reads CASSQDFLGTRGETQYF. For the CDR3, the DNA is TGTGCCAGCAGCCAAGATTTCCTAGGGACTCGAGGGGAGACCCAGTACTTC.

The chain has TRBV6-1 and TRBJ2-1; possible D gene TRBD2, 5 bases. The CDR3 loop spans 16 amino acids. V dropped 2 bases and J dropped 0 bases, with 11 bases sitting between them. From germline, CDR1 is MNHNS and CDR2 SASEGT. CDR3: CASSETWRNSYNEQFF. The CDR3 region has the DNA TGTGCCAGCAGTGAAACGTGGAGGAACTCCTACAATGAGCAGTTCTTC.

This clone was recorded a few times. The chain recombines TRBV7-2 with TRBJ2-6, with 11 bases identical to TRBD1. With 0 bases clipped from V and 1 base from J, the junction kept 8 bases outside the gene matches. CDR1 is SGHTA, CDR2 FQGNSA, per germline. The CDR3 is 20 residues long. The CDR3 nucleotides read TGTGCCAGCAGCTTAGCTATAATGGACAGGGGGCGTTCTGGGGCCAACGTCCTGACTTTC. Residues: CASSLAIMDRGRSGANVLTF.

V gene TRBV18 combines with J gene TRBJ1-1; D uncertain. V lost 4 bases and J lost 0, with 12 bases in between. CDR1 and CDR2 (germline): KGHSH, LQKENI. CDR3 size: 15 residues. CDR3 in DNA: TGTGCCAGCTCACAAGTAGAGACGTTGAACACTGAAGCTTTCTTT. Translating it yields CASSQVETLNTEAFF.